Below, 21 T cell receptor beta chains from the same sample are listed, as sequenced in a study of blood T cell repertoires in COVID-19. Sequencing used immunoSEQ multiplex PCR; TCRdb keeps in-frame clones, though not all of them. The table shows about 140,000 clones, with roughly 80% occurring only once. Sequencing used peripheral blood. Receptor source: a man aged 45-65 years with acute or convalescent COVID-19.

The chain links TRBV5-1 to TRBJ1-1; 11 nucleotides match TRBD1. Germline-derived CDR1 and CDR2 are SGHRS and YFSETQ. This CDR3 region has 14 residues. With V trimmed by 3 bases and J by 5 bases, 3 bases remained unmatched. CDR3 coding DNA: TGCGCCAGCAGCTCGGGGACAGGGGGAACTGAAGCTTTCTTT. This translates into CASSSGTGGTEAFF.

V usage is TRBV14 and J usage is TRBJ1-3; TRBD1 agrees at 8 bases. The V segment lost 3 bases and the J segment 2 bases; nucleotides outside the gene matches: 3. The CDR3 consists of 15 residues. Germline V gene sequence: CDR1 SGHDN, CDR2 FVKESK. The CDR3 nucleotides are TGTGCCAGCAGCCACGCGACAGGGGCTGGAAACACCATATATTTT. Encoded protein: CASSHATGAGNTIYF.

The V gene is TRBV3-1 (or the pseudogene TRBV3-2), the J gene TRBJ2-3, with a possible D match to TRBD2 (7 bases). Germline CDR1 and CDR2: LGHDT and YNNKEL (reference sequence). Deletions cut 3 bases from V and 5 bases from J, with 18 bases between. The CDR3 totals 16 residues. This CDR3 reads CASSQYRGGLEDTQYF. The CDR3 DNA is TGTGCCAGCAGCCAGTATAGGGGGGGGCTGGAAGATACGCAGTATTTT.

The V gene is TRBV28, the J gene TRBJ2-1; D remains unclear. The CDR3 has 12 residues. The V end lost 6 bases, the J end lost 10 bases, and 13 bases lay between the germline ends. Germline lookup yields CDR1 MDHEN and CDR2 SYDVKM. CDR3 nucleotides: TGTGCCAGCAGCCGCACGGGTCTAGAGCAGTTCTTC. The encoded protein is CASSRTGLEQFF.

This clone appeared a few times. The DNA for the CDR3 is TGTGCCAGCAGCGCCCGACAGGTGAACTATGGCTACACCTTC. The encoded protein is CASSARQVNYGYTF. V is TRBV9 and J is TRBJ1-2; D possibly corresponds to TRBD1 (6 bases). Per germline, CDR1 SGDLS and CDR2 YYNGEE. Trimming took off 3 bases at V and 2 bases at J, with 11 bases between the two ends. The length of the CDR3 is 14 residues.

The genes are TRBV2 and TRBJ2-7; 7 nucleotides match TRBD2. Looked up from germline, CDR1 is SNHLY and CDR2 is FYNNEI. V dropped 8 bases and J dropped 0; count of bases not matched to a gene: 4. The CDR3 spans 13 residues. This chain's CDR3 is CASGRDGSYEQYV. The CDR3 bases are TGTGCCAGCGGGAGGGACGGCTCCTACGAGCAGTACGTC.

The genes are TRBV29-1 and TRBJ2-3; 7 bases line up with TRBD1. V lost 3 bases, J lost 5 bases, and 8 bases stayed unmatched. The CDR3 is 14 residues long. CDR1 and CDR2 from the germline V gene are SQVTM and ANQGSEA. This chain's CDR3 is CSVERGRGVDTQYF. The CDR3 DNA sequence: TGCAGCGTTGAGAGGGGGCGAGGGGTAGATACGCAGTATTTT.

The chain couples TRBV5-1 to TRBJ2-5; D unresolved. The V end lost 4 bases, the J end lost 8 bases, and 9 bases lay between the germline ends. Germline V gives CDR1 SGHRS, CDR2 YFSETQ. The CDR3 loop spans 11 amino acids. CDR3 DNA sequence: TGCGCCAGCAGCCCCGGGTCAACCCAGTACTTC. This gives the protein CASSPGSTQYF.

This rearrangement joins TRBV3-1 (or the pseudogene TRBV3-2) to TRBJ1-1, with D possibly TRBD1 on 5 matching bases. The germline V gene encodes CDR1 LGHDT and CDR2 YNNKEL (reference sequence). Trimming took 4 bases from V and 2 from J, leaving 11 bases between them. The CDR3 is made up of 14 amino acids. CDR3 in DNA: TGTGCCAGCAGCCTCCGGCAGGGTAACACTGAAGCTTTCTTT. Translating it yields CASSLRQGNTEAFF.

The rearrangement joins TRBV10-2 to TRBJ1-1; perhaps TRBD1 as D (5 bases). V dropped 8 bases and J dropped 4 bases, with 14 bases sitting between them. Germline CDR1 and CDR2: WSHSY and SAAADI. This CDR3 region has 13 residues. CDR3 loop: CASAKGFATEAFF. The CDR3 DNA is TGCGCCAGCGCCAAGGGGTTTGCCACTGAAGCTTTCTTT.

J is TRBJ1-5 and V is TRBV10-2, with D uncertain. CDR1 and CDR2 (germline): WSHSY, SAAADI. V was clipped by 4 bases and J by 7 bases, with 11 bases between them. This CDR3 comprises 13 residues. CDR3 DNA: TGCGCCAGCAGTGTGGGAGGATTACAGCCCCAGCATTTT. Protein: CASSVGGLQPQHF.

This clone turned up a few times. The chain links TRBV4-2 to TRBJ1-4; unclear D gene. This CDR3 is built from 12 residues. From germline, CDR1 is LGHNA and CDR2 YNFKEQ. Trimming removed 5 bases from V and 8 bases from J, with 9 bases in between. CDR3 loop: CASSSGEEKLFF. The DNA for the CDR3 is TGTGCCAGCAGCTCGGGTGAGGAAAAACTGTTTTTT.

The V call is TRBV9, the J call TRBJ2-3; 7 bases line up with TRBD1. Germline-derived CDR1 and CDR2 are SGDLS and YYNGEE. The CDR3 loop spans 16 amino acids. The trim removed 3 bases at V and 1 base at J, leaving 8 bases unmatched. The CDR3 DNA is TGTGCCAGCAGCGAGACAGGGCGATCGGGCACAGATACGCAGTATTTT. Translated, it gives CASSETGRSGTDTQYF.

The rearrangement joins TRBV14 to TRBJ2-7, with 7 bases aligning to TRBD2. V was clipped by 1 base and J by 7 bases; unmatched bases: 4. Germline CDR1 and CDR2: SGHDN and FVKESK. This CDR3 contains 13 residues. Written as DNA, the CDR3 is TGTGCCAGCAGCCAAGTGAGGGGAGGGGAGCAGTACTTC. This sequence encodes CASSQVRGGEQYF. The full variable domain, completed using reference TRBV14 and TRBJ2-7, is EAGVTQFPSHSVIEKGQTVTLRCDPISGHDNLYWYRRVMGKEIKFLLHFVKESKQDESGMPNNRFLAERTGGTYSTLKVQPAELEDSGVYFCASSQVRGGEQYFGPGTRLTVT.

The CDR3 DNA follows: TGTGCCAGCAGTGATCAGGGATTCACTGAAGCTTTCTTT. Protein product: CASSDQGFTEAFF. The chain combines TRBV6-1 with TRBJ1-1; TRBD1 is a possible D gene (5 bases). CDR3 length equals 13 residues. Germline-derived CDR1 and CDR2 are MNHNS and SASEGT. V lost 3 bases and J 4 bases, leaving 9 bases between the germline ends.

The CDR3 spells CASSNWGGLENTGELFF. CDR3 coding DNA: TGTGCCAGTTCAAATTGGGGCGGTTTGGAGAACACCGGGGAGCTGTTTTTT. This rearrangement joins TRBV11-2 to TRBJ2-2; D perhaps matches TRBD1 (5 bases). V lost 9 bases and J 1 base, leaving 21 bases between the germline ends. Looked up from germline, CDR1 is SGHAT and CDR2 is FQNNGV. This CDR3 is built from 17 residues.

The gene calls are TRBV29-1 and TRBJ2-7; 10 nucleotides line up with TRBD1. Trimming cost V 4 bases and J 2 bases; bases outside gene matches: 5. Germline V lookup: CDR1 SQVTM, CDR2 ANQGSEA. The CDR3 has 14 amino acids. The CDR3: CSVGTGTGAYEQYF. CDR3 sequence (DNA): TGCAGCGTTGGAACCGGGACAGGGGCCTACGAGCAGTACTTC.

V is TRBV5-6 and J is TRBJ1-3, with TRBD1 matching 7 bases. The germline gives CDR1 SGHDT, CDR2 YYEEEE. The CDR3 has 15 residues. Losses at the gene ends were 2 bases for V and 2 bases for J; bases not matched to a gene: 4. CDR3 protein: CASSLQGLPGNTIYF. Written as DNA, the CDR3 is TGTGCCAGCAGCTTACAGGGGTTACCTGGAAACACCATATATTTT.

This sequence joins TRBV12-3 or TRBV12-4 and TRBJ1-1; D not certain. V dropped 7 bases and J dropped 3 bases, with 6 bases sitting between them. The CDR3 extends over 11 amino acids. As DNA, the CDR3 is TGTGCCAGCAACTCGTACACTGAAGCTTTCTTT. Residues: CASNSYTEAFF.

V gene TRBV11-2 combines with J gene TRBJ2-3; TRBD2 matches 10 bases. Germline CDR1 and CDR2: SGHAT and FQNNGV. The trim removed 5 bases at V and 10 bases at J, leaving 15 bases unmatched. The CDR3 consists of 16 residues. CDR3 sequence: CASSPRPGTSEAPQYF. Here the CDR3 DNA reads TGTGCCAGCAGCCCGCGTCCCGGGACTAGCGAGGCACCGCAGTATTTT.

J is TRBJ2-3 and V is TRBV24-1; 9 positions agree with TRBD1. Germline CDR1 reads KGHDR; CDR2 reads SFDVKD. Trimming removed 7 bases from V and 1 base from J; junction bases left unmatched: 5. This CDR3 contains 15 residues. Here the CDR3 DNA reads TGTGCCACCAGCTCGGGACAGGGAGGCACAGATACGCAGTATTTT. As protein: CATSSGQGGTDTQYF.